The rows below give T cell receptor beta chains drawn from one sample of a study of OX40 agonist ivuxolimab in advanced cancers. TCRdb keeps only in-frame clones here, not all; method: immunoSEQ multiplex PCR. The sample lists fewer than 90,000 clones; over 75% were seen once. The sample here was CD4+ or CD8+ T cells sorted from blood, taken in a trial of the OX40 agonist ivuxolimab. These receptors were obtained from an adult with an advanced solid tumor such as melanoma, head and neck, liver or kidney cancer. The CDR3 runs from the conserved cysteine through the conserved F or W. The order of the fields is D gene, clone size, J gene, V gene, CDR3 DNA, CDR3 protein. The D gene is left open where the match is weak. The size field is filled for only some rows; it gives once, few, many or a size class.

>NA|NA|TRBJ2-3|TRBV19
TGTGCCAGTAGTGTACACAGGGCAGATACGCAGTATTTT
CASSVHRADTQYF
>NA|NA|TRBJ2-4|TRBV7-2
TGTGCCAGCAGCTCTGGGCAAAACATTCAGTACTTC
CASSSGQNIQYF
>TRBD2|NA|TRBJ2-1|TRBV7-9
TGTGCCAGCAGCTCACTAGCGCCCTCCTACAATGAGCAGTTCTTC
CASSSLAPSYNEQFF
>TRBD2|once|TRBJ2-1|TRBV28
TGTGCCAGCAGTTTAGGGGAGGGGGAGCAGTTCTTC
CASSLGEGEQFF
>NA|few|TRBJ1-2|TRBV10-1
TGCGCCAGCAGTCCGGGACTGGGCTATGGCTACACCTTC
CASSPGLGYGYTF
>NA|NA|TRBJ2-7|TRBV28
TGTGCCAGCAGTCCCCCGGGCACAACTGGAGGGTACGAGCAGTACTTC
CASSPPGTTGGYEQYF
>NA|NA|TRBJ1-1|TRBV6-5
TGTGCCAGCAGCTCTTTCGGGGAGACCACGATCTTT
CASSSFGETTIF
>NA|NA|TRBJ2-1|TRBV9
TGTGCCAGCAGCGTAGGGCAGGGACGACACAATGAGCAGTTCTTC
CASSVGQGRHNEQFF
>NA|NA|TRBJ2-2|TRBV27
TGTGCCAGCAGTCCCGGGACGCTAAACACCGGGGAGCTGTTTTTT
CASSPGTLNTGELFF
>NA|NA|TRBJ1-1|TRBV27
TGTGCCAGCAGTTTTAGGGAGAACACTGAAGCTTTCTTT
CASSFRENTEAFF
>NA|NA|TRBJ1-5|TRBV27
TGTGCCAGCCCCTTGGCGGGACTAACTTATAGCAATCAGCCCCAGCATTTT
CASPLAGLTYSNQPQHF
>TRBD2|NA|TRBJ2-1|TRBV28
TGTGCCAGCAGAGACACTAGCGGGAGTAGTGAGCAGTTCTTC
CASRDTSGSSEQFF
>TRBD2|NA|TRBJ2-1|TRBV5-1
TGCGCCAGCAGCCCACGAACTCGGTTACTAGCGGAATCCTACAATGAGCAGTTCTTC
CASSPRTRLLAESYNEQFF
>NA|NA|TRBJ2-1|TRBV23-1
TGCGCCAGCCCTAAGGGAGACAGGTTCTCCTACAATGAGCAGTTCTTC
CASPKGDRFSYNEQFF
>NA|once|TRBJ2-3|TRBV5-1
TGCGCCAGCAGCTCCGGACTAAACACAGATACGCAGTATTTT
CASSSGLNTDTQYF
>NA|NA|TRBJ1-5|TRBV6-1
TGTGCCAGCAGTGACATGGCTAGCAATCAGCCCCAGCATTTT
CASSDMASNQPQHF
>TRBD2|NA|TRBJ2-7|TRBV7-2
TGTGCCAGCAGCTTTGCTAGCGGGAGAAGAGAGCAGTACTTC
CASSFASGRREQYF
>TRBD2|NA|TRBJ2-1|TRBV11-2
TGTGCCAGCAGCTTTGGGACTAGCGGGAGTTATGAGCAGTTCTTC
CASSFGTSGSYEQFF
>NA|NA|TRBJ2-7|TRBV6-6
TGTGCCAGCAGTCCCCGGAGGGGCGAGCAGTACTTC
CASSPRRGEQYF
>TRBD1|once|TRBJ2-7|TRBV19
TGTGCCAGTAGCCCGGGACAGGGATGGGACGAGCAGTACTTC
CASSPGQGWDEQYF
>NA|NA|TRBJ1-1|TRBV7-2
TGTGCCAGCAGCCAGACGCAGGGGAACACTGAAGCTTTCTTT
CASSQTQGNTEAFF
>TRBD2|NA|TRBJ2-4|TRBV6-1
TGTGCCGGCAGTGAAAGGTTGCGCGGGAGCGGGACCAAAAACATTCAGTACTTC
CAGSERLRGSGTKNIQYF
>NA|NA|TRBJ2-2|TRBV9
TGTGCCAGCAGCGTAATGAGCGGTGCGAACACCGGGGAGCTGTTTTTT
CASSVMSGANTGELFF
>TRBD1|NA|TRBJ2-1|TRBV11-1
TGTGCCAGCAGCCCAGGGGGCTCCTACAATGAGCAGTTCTTC
CASSPGGSYNEQFF
>NA|NA|TRBJ2-2|TRBV9
TGTGCCAGCAGCTCGCACCGGGTCGCGAACACCGGGGAGCTGTTTTTT
CASSSHRVANTGELFF
>NA|NA|TRBJ1-5|TRBV28
TGTGCCAGCAGTCCAGGAGGACAGCCAACTTTCAGGTCCCAGCATTTT
CASSPGGQPTFRSQHF
>NA|NA|TRBJ1-4|TRBV28
TGTGCCAGCAGTCCCACAGGAGCAACTAATGAAAAACTGTTTTTT
CASSPTGATNEKLFF
>TRBD1|NA|TRBJ1-1|TRBV5-1
TGCGCCAGCAGCCAGACAGGGCCCACTGAAGCTTTCTTT
CASSQTGPTEAFF
>NA|NA|TRBJ2-5|TRBV30
TGTGCCTGGAGTACAGAGACCCAGTACTTC
CAWSTETQYF
>NA|NA|TRBJ2-3|TRBV7-6
TGTGCCAGCAGCGAGCCTTCTACGGGGTCCGTCACAGATACGCAGTATTTT
CASSEPSTGSVTDTQYF
>TRBD2|NA|TRBJ2-1|TRBV11-3
TGTGCCAGCAGCACCCTGACTAGCGGCAACAATGAGCAGTTCTTC
CASSTLTSGNNEQFF
>NA|NA|TRBJ2-1|TRBV7-6
TGTGCCAGCAGACCACTAGAGATGAGCAATGAGCAGTTCTTC
CASRPLEMSNEQFF
>NA|NA|TRBJ2-5|TRBV7-2
TGTGCCAGCAGCTTGGCACACAACCAACAAGAGACCCAGTACTTC
CASSLAHNQQETQYF
>TRBD2|NA|TRBJ2-3|TRBV27
TGTGCCAGCAGTTTATCCCCGCTAGCGGGAGGGCCAGAAGATACGCAGTATTTT
CASSLSPLAGGPEDTQYF
>NA|NA|TRBJ1-2|TRBV28
TGTGCCAGCAGCGTCGGGACATCAAACTATGGCTACACCTTC
CASSVGTSNYGYTF
>NA|NA|TRBJ1-5|TRBV2
TGTGCCAGCAGTCGGGACGGGGCACAGCCCCAGCATTTT
CASSRDGAQPQHF